The 12 T cell receptor beta chains reported below all come from one sample, sequenced in a study of T cell repertoires in cytomegalovirus infection. TCRdb ran MiXCR on the reads and lists one entry per CDR3 protein. The sample has 450,000 to 600,000 distinct CDR3 sequences, around 11% seen once; the top ten hold approximately 10%. What was sequenced was PBMCs. The receptors come from a human donor in good health (CMV status not recorded). Some clones in this sample may be carry-over from other donors' samples.

The gene calls are TRBV2 and TRBJ2-3; 13 bases are a match to TRBD2. The CDR3 runs 17 residues. V lost 7 bases to trimming and J lost 6 bases; unmatched junction nucleotides: 13. Germline lookup yields CDR1 SNHLY and CDR2 FYNNEI. The CDR3 loop is CASIRTSGRQRSDTQYF. CDR3 nucleotides: TGTGCCAGCATCAGGACTAGCGGGAGACAGAGGTCGGATACGCAGTATTTT.

This clonotype was seen many times. The V call is TRBV6-6, the J call TRBJ2-2; 8 bases map to TRBD2. The CDR3 has 14 amino acids. CDR1 is MNHNY, CDR2 SVGAGI, per germline (reference sequence). V lost 8 bases to trimming and J lost 4 bases; unmatched junction nucleotides: 6. The DNA for the CDR3 is TGTGCCAGCTGGGCTAGCGGGTTCACCGGGGAGCTGTTTTTT. Translation: CASWASGFTGELFF.

This clonotype was seen repeatedly, ten times or more. The gene calls are TRBV7-2 and TRBJ1-5; D may be TRBD1 (6 bases). Trimming shortened V by 6 bases and J by 2 bases, and 8 bases separated the two germline ends. Germline V gives CDR1 SGHTA, CDR2 FQGNSA. The CDR3 loop spans 13 amino acids. CDR3 sequence reads: CASSYRGNQPQHF. The CDR3 bases are TGTGCCAGCAGTTACAGGGGCAATCAGCCCCAGCATTTT.

With regard to this clonotype: An end of the junction does not agree with germline; a read error may underlie this. This chain connects TRBV5-4 to TRBJ1-2; D may be TRBD1 (6 bases). Germline CDR1 is SGHNT and CDR2 is YYREEE (reference sequence). The CDR3 is 14 amino acids. CDR3 DNA sequence: TGTGCCAGCACCTTGGGGGGCTGGGGAAACGGCTACACCTTC. This gives the protein CASTLGGWGNGYTF. Based on the CDR3 plus reference TRBV5-4 and TRBJ1-2, the full variable domain is ETGVTQSPTHLIKTRGQQVTLRCSSQSGHNTVSWYQQALGQGPQFIFQYYREEENGRGNFPPRFSGLQFPNYSSELNVNALELDDSALYLCASTLGGWGNGYTFGSGTRLTVV.

This clonotype came up a few times. The gene calls are TRBV5-1 and TRBJ1-1, with D unclear. The CDR3 loop spans 12 amino acids. Between the trimmed V and J ends, which lost 5 bases and 4 bases, there was a span of 9 bases. CDR1 is SGHRS, CDR2 YFSETQ, per germline. This CDR3 reads CASRARATEAFF. As DNA, the CDR3 is TGCGCCAGCAGGGCCCGGGCCACTGAAGCTTTCTTT.

This clonotype was observed many times. V usage is TRBV7-8 and J usage is TRBJ2-2; 16 nucleotides match TRBD2. CDR3 length: 21 amino acids. V was pared by 4 bases and J by 0 bases, with 11 bases of the junction left unmatched. Germline-derived CDR1 and CDR2 are SGHVS and FQNEAQ. The CDR3 loop reads CASSWSGTSGGVDANTGELFF. CDR3 coding DNA: TGTGCCAGCAGCTGGTCCGGGACTAGCGGGGGGGTCGACGCGAACACCGGGGAGCTGTTTTTT.

The table lists this clonotype with many counts. The J gene is TRBJ1-1, the V gene TRBV10-3; no definite D call. The CDR3 is made up of 14 amino acids. The germline V gene encodes CDR1 ENHRY and CDR2 SYGVKD. The ends were cut back, 0 bases at V and 1 base at J, with 6 bases in the middle. CDR3: CAISESQANTEAFF. CDR3 DNA: TGTGCCATCAGTGAGTCGCAGGCGAACACTGAAGCTTTCTTT.

This clonotype has just a few counts. The gene calls are TRBV6-5 and TRBJ1-4; D unresolved. Trimming removed 7 bases from V and 4 bases from J, with 16 bases in between. Germline CDR1 is MNHEY and CDR2 is SVGAGI. This CDR3 contains 15 residues. In DNA form, the CDR3 reads TGTGCCAGCACCGGCGGGTGGGGAAATAATGAAAAACTGTTTTTT. The encoded protein is CASTGGWGNNEKLFF.

The sample holds many counts of this clonotype. The chain combines TRBV28 with TRBJ2-5; TRBD2 aligns across 10 bases. Per the germline V gene, CDR1 is MDHEN and CDR2 is SYDVKM. The CDR3 extends over 15 amino acids. The ends lost 6 bases at V and 4 bases at J; junction bases unmatched: 8. The CDR3 spells CASSPSGRARETQYF. In DNA, the CDR3 is TGTGCCAGCAGCCCAAGCGGGAGGGCGAGAGAGACCCAGTACTTC. Drawing the rest from reference TRBV28 and TRBJ2-5, the complete variable domain is DVKVTQSSRYLVKRTGEKVFLECVQDMDHENMFWYRQDPGLGLRLIYFSYDVKMKEKGDIPEGYSVSREKKERFSLILESASTNQTSMYLCASSPSGRARETQYFGPGTRLLVL.

This clonotype has only a few counts. The V and J genes are TRBV19 and TRBJ1-2; 8 bases map to TRBD1. With V trimmed by 6 bases and J by 1 base, 7 bases remained unmatched. The CDR3 consists of 15 residues. Per the germline V gene, CDR1 is LNHDA and CDR2 is SQIVND (reference sequence). The DNA for the CDR3 is TGTGCCAGTAGCGACAGGGGTTGGGGTAACTATGGCTACACCTTC. Translating it yields CASSDRGWGNYGYTF.

This clonotype was observed many times. The genes are TRBV7-8 and TRBJ2-1, with D maybe TRBD2 (5 bases). CDR3 size: 14 residues. The V gene lost 0 bases and the J gene lost 7 bases, with 10 bases spanning the gap. In germline, CDR1 is SGHVS, CDR2 FQNEAQ. CDR3 DNA: TGTGCCAGCAGCTTAGCGCGGCGCGGGAATGAGCAGTTCTTC. Translation gives CASSLARRGNEQFF.

V gene TRBV29-1 combines with J gene TRBJ2-5, with 15 bases lining up with TRBD2. CDR1 is SQVTM, CDR2 ANQGSEA, per germline. Trimming took 8 bases from V and 4 from J; bases not matched to a gene: 8. The CDR3 consists of 15 residues. The CDR3 region has the DNA TGCAGCATTACCCGGGGACTAGCGGGAGGAGAGACCCAGTACTTC. This sequence encodes CSITRGLAGGETQYF.